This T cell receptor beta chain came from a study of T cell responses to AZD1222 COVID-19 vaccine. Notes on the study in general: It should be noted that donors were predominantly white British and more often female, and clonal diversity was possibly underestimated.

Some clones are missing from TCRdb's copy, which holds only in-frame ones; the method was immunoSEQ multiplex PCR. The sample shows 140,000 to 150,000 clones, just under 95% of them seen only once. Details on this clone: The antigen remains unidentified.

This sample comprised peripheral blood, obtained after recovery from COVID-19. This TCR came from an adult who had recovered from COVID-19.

The CDR3 loop is CASSPSRNEQFF. CDR3 in DNA: TGTGCCAGCTCACCAAGCCGTAATGAGCAGTTCTTC. The V call is TRBV18, the J call TRBJ2-1; D gene ambiguous. Germline-derived CDR1 and CDR2 are KGHSH and LQKENI. CDR3 size: 12 residues. V shed 2 bases and J shed 7 bases, with 6 bases lying between them.